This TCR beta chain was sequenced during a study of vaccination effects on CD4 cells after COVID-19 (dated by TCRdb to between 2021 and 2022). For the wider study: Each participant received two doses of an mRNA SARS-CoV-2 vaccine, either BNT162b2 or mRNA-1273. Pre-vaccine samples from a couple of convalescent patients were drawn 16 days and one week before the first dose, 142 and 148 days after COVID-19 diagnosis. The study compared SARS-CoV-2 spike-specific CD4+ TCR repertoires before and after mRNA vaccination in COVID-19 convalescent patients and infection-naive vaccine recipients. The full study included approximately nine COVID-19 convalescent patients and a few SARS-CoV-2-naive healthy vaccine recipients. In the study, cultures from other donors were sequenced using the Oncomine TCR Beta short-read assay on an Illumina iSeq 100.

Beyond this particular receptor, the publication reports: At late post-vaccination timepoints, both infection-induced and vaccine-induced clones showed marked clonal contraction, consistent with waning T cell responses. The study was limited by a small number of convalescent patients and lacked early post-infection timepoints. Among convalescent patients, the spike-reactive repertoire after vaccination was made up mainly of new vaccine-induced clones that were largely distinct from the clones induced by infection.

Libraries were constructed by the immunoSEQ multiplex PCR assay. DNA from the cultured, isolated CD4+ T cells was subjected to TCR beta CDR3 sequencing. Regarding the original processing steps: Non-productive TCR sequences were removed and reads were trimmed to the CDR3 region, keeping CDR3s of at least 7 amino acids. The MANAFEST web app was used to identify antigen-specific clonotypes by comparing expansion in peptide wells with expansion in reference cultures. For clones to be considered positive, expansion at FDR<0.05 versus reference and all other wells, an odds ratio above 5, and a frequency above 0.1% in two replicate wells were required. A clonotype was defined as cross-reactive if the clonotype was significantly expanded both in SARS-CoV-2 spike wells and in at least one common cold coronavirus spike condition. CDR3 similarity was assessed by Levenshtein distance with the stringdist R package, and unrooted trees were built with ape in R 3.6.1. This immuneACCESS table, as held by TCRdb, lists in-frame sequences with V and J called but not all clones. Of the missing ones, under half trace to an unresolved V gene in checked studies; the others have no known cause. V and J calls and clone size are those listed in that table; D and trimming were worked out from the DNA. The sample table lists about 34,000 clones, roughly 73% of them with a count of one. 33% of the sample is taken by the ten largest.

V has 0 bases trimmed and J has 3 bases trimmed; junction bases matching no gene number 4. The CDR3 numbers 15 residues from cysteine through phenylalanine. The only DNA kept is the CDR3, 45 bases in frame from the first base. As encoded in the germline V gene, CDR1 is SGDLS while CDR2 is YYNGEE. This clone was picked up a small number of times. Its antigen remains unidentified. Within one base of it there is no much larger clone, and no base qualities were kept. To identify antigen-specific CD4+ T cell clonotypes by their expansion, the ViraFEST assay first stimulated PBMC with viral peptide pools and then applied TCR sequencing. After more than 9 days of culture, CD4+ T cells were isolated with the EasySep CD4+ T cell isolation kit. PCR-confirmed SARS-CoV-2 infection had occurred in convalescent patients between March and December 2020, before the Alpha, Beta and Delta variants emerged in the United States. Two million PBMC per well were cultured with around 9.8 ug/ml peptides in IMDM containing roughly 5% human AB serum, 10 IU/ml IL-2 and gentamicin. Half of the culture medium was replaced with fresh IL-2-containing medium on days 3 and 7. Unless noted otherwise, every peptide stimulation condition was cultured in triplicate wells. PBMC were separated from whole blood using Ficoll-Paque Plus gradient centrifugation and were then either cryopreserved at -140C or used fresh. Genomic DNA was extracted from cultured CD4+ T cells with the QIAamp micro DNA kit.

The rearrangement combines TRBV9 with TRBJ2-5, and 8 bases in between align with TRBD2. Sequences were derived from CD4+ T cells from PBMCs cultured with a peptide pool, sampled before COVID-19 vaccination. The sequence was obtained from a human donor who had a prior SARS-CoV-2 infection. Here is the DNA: TGTGCCAGCAGCGTAGAAGGGACTAGTGAAGAGACCCAGTACTTC. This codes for CASSVEGTSEETQYF.